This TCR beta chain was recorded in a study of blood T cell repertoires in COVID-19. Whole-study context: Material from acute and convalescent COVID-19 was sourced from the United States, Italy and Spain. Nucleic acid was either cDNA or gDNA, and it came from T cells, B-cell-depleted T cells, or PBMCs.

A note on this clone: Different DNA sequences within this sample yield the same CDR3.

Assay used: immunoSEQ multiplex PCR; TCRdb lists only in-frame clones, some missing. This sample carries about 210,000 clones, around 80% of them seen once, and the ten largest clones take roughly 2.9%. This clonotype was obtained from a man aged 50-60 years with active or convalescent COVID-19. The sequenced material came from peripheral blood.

CDR3: CAWRGGPLTGELFF. Written as DNA, the CDR3 is TGTGCCTGGCGGGGGGGGCCCTTAACCGGGGAGCTGTTTTTT. The J gene is TRBJ2-2, the V gene TRBV30; 8 bases agree with TRBD2. The V gene's germline CDR1 is GTSNPN and CDR2 SVGIG (reference sequence). V was pared by 5 bases and J by 5 bases, with 7 bases of the junction left unmatched. The CDR3 extends over 14 amino acids.